This TCR beta chain derives from a study of identical twins (dated by TCRdb to about 2016). Study-wide context: To test whether fetal clonotypes persist, this study deep-sequenced TCR alpha and beta repertoires from monozygotic twins, from unrelated adults of various ages, and from cord blood. To rule out contamination, the twin experiments were replicated at different times with different library preparation protocols.

The library was prepared using 5' RACE. The data were produced on an Illumina HiSeq 2000. Template switching added a universal primer binding site, and the final cDNA carried a unique molecular identifier that allowed TCR cDNA molecules to be counted accurately. First-strand cDNA for TCR alpha and beta chains was synthesized from specific primers in the conserved constant-segment region. Each cDNA library was double barcoded, with a SMART-Mk sample barcode plus Illumina barcodes, to control for contamination. TruSeq adapter sequences, together with Illumina sample barcodes, were added in two successive PCR steps. TCR alpha and beta cDNA libraries were sequenced on the Illumina HiSeq platform with custom primers. The original pipeline was this. MiGEC was used to process raw reads and extract unique molecular identifiers, and MiXCR was used to find CDR3 positions. For each individual, recombination models were inferred using an EM algorithm with the repgenHMM and IGoR tools. Shared clonotype analysis was performed with the tcR package in R, normalizing sharing by the product of cloneset sizes. Out-of-frame nonproductive sequences were analyzed to study raw recombination free of thymic and clonal selection effects. TCRdb reworked the public reads: Q25 trimming with fastp, MiXCR clone assembly, productive beta chains retained. When rows share a CDR3 protein, they turn into one entry using the most common DNA and genes. In this record, the V and J calls reflect TCRdb's handling and not the investigators' own analysis. This sample lists around 1.7 million distinct CDR3 sequences; about 31% were detected once. The ten largest clonotypes hold about 0.3% of the sample.

Summary of the overall study and its limitations: Out-of-frame TCR alpha sequences shared between twins showed an excess of low generation-probability sequences compared with coincidental sharing between unrelated individuals. Zero-insertion analyses could be partly confounded by invariant T cells such as MAIT and iNKT, although diverse VJ usage argued against such confounding for most clonotypes. In beta out-of-frame sequences, excess twin sharing was weaker, because having fewer shared sequences lowered the signal-to-noise ratio. Abundant cord blood beta clonotypes had fewer insertions, young adult naive repertoires showed a similar but weaker trend, and memory repertoires showed no such trend. In monozygotic twins, out-of-frame TCR alpha sharing was systematically underestimated by recombination models, although the models agreed with sharing between unrelated individuals. Because the same donors could not be followed over many years, conclusions were based on cross-sectional statistical analysis.

Only healthy Caucasian donors were included. Remarks on this clonotype: The clone's antigen remains unknown. Base qualities are missing; no much larger clone stands one base away.

The source material was cord blood. The source is a newborn girl in good health.

The DNA reads as follows: TGTGCCACCAGTGATTCCCCGAGACAGGGAGGTGACACCGGGGAGCTGTTTTTT. The translation is CATSDSPRQGGDTGELFF. The rearranged chain carries TRBV24-1 and TRBJ2-2; a tentative D call is TRBD1 (7 bases match). From cysteine to phenylalanine, the CDR3 is 18 amino acids long. The read is trimmed to its CDR3 DNA, 54 bases read in frame from base 1. Looking up the germline V gene yields CDR1 KGHDR and CDR2 SFDVKD. Trimming costs V 2 bases and J 3 bases, and their ends lie 18 bases apart.